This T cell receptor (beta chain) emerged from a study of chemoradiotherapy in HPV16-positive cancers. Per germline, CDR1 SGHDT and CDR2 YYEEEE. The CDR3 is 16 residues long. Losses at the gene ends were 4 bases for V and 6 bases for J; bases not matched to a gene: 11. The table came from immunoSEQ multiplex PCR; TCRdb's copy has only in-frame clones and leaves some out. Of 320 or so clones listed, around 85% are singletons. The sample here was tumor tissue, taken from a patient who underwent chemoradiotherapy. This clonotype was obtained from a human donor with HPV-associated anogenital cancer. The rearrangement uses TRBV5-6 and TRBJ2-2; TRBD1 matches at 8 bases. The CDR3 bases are TGTGCCAGCAGCCCCGACAGGGGATCTTCCGCCGGGGAGCTGTTTTTT. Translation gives CASSPDRGSSAGELFF.